A single sample is the source of the 28 T cell receptor beta chains below, sequenced in a study of CD4+ T cells in melanoma. Assay used: immunoSEQ multiplex PCR; TCRdb lists only in-frame clones, some missing. The profile shows 110,000 to 150,000 clones, approximately 91% of them singletons. These receptors all stem from a human donor with melanoma.

CDR3 residues: CASSSQGGVGYF. CDR3 bases: TGTGCCAGCAGTTCGCAAGGGGGGGTGGGGTATTTT. V usage is TRBV28 and J usage is TRBJ2-3, with a weak D call TRBD2 (7 bases). Germline V gene data show CDR1 as MDHEN and CDR2 as SYDVKM. V dropped 4 bases and J dropped 14 bases, with 16 bases sitting between them. The CDR3 totals 12 residues.

The rearrangement joins TRBV2 to TRBJ2-1; the D is unclear. Deletions cut 6 bases from V and 4 bases from J, with 4 bases between. The CDR3 has 11 residues. Germline loops: CDR1 SNHLY, CDR2 FYNNEI. CDR3 in amino acids: CASREYNEQFF. CDR3 bases: TGTGCCAGCAGGGAGTACAATGAGCAGTTCTTC.

The gene calls are TRBV30 and TRBJ2-7, with 7 bases that match TRBD1. V lost 0 bases to trimming and J lost 2 bases; unmatched junction nucleotides: 10. Germline V gene lookup returns CDR1 GTSNPN and CDR2 SVGIG (reference sequence). The CDR3 is made up of 16 amino acids. This CDR3 reads CAWSVRIQGSAYEQYF. CDR3 bases: TGTGCCTGGAGTGTACGTATACAGGGGAGCGCCTACGAGCAGTACTTC.

This rearrangement joins TRBV7-2 to TRBJ2-7; D is perhaps TRBD2 (6 bases). This CDR3 region has 14 residues. Germline V gene sequence: CDR1 SGHTA, CDR2 FQGNSA. Trimming removed 5 bases from V and 2 bases from J, with 13 bases in between. CDR3 amino acids: CASSVRDLTYEQYF. CDR3 sequence (DNA): TGTGCCAGCAGCGTCCGGGACTTAACCTACGAGCAGTACTTC.

The chain joins TRBV19 to TRBJ1-4; D is undetermined. Per the germline V gene, CDR1 is LNHDA and CDR2 is SQIVND (reference sequence). The CDR3 runs 15 residues. The V gene lost 4 bases and the J gene lost 0 bases, with 9 bases spanning the gap. The CDR3 here is CASSTVTSTNEKLFF. CDR3 nucleotides: TGTGCCAGTAGTACGGTTACGTCAACTAATGAAAAACTGTTTTTT. The full variable domain, its missing parts supplied by reference TRBV19 and TRBJ1-4, is DGGITQSPKYLFRKEGQNVTLSCEQNLNHDAMYWYRQDPGQGLRLIYYSQIVNDFQKGDIAEGYSVSREKKESFPLTVTSAQKNPTAFYLCASSTVTSTNEKLFFGSGTQLSVL.

CDR3 sequence (DNA): TGTGCCAGCAGCTTTGATAGGGATGGCTACCAAGAGACCCAGTACTTC. Its protein product is CASSFDRDGYQETQYF. The V gene is TRBV11-1, the J gene TRBJ2-5; no clear D. CDR1 and CDR2 (germline): SGHAT, FQDESV (reference sequence). The ends were cut back, 3 bases at V and 0 bases at J, with 14 bases in the middle. CDR3 length equals 16 residues.

This chain connects TRBV6-1 to TRBJ1-3; no clear D. The V end was cut by 6 bases, the J end by 8 bases, with 14 bases between. This CDR3 is 13 amino acids long. Germline V gene lookup returns CDR1 MNHNS and CDR2 SASEGT. The CDR3 reads CASSESGGDTIYF. The CDR3 region has the DNA TGTGCCAGCAGCGAGAGTGGCGGGGACACCATATATTTT.

The rearrangement links TRBV11-2 to TRBJ1-2; D is unresolved. The CDR3 has 12 residues. Looked up from germline, CDR1 is SGHAT and CDR2 is FQNNGV. V gave up 0 bases and J gave up 13 bases, with 12 bases separating them. Here the CDR3 DNA reads TGTGCCAGCAGCTTAGATAGCAAGTCCGCCACCTTC. This codes for CASSLDSKSATF.

This chain uses TRBV30 with TRBJ1-1; D not certain. The CDR3 runs to 14 residues. Trimming pared 0 bases from V and 3 bases from J, leaving 11 bases between. CDR1 is GTSNPN and CDR2 is SVGIG in the germline V gene (reference sequence). The CDR3 region is CAWSVTAGYTEAFF. The CDR3 region has the DNA TGTGCCTGGAGTGTGACGGCGGGGTACACTGAAGCTTTCTTT.

CDR3 DNA sequence: TGTGCCAGCAGTTTGCTGACAGGGAGCGGGGAGCTGTTTTTT. Translated: CASSLLTGSGELFF. The rearrangement joins TRBV27 to TRBJ2-2; 7 bases line up with TRBD1. CDR3 size: 14 residues. Germline CDR1 and CDR2: MNHEY and SMNVEV (reference sequence). J gave up 7 bases and V 3 bases, and 5 bases lay outside the gene matches.

The chain joins TRBV5-8 to TRBJ1-1; possibly TRBD1 for D (5 bases). The CDR3 extends over 17 amino acids. Germline CDR1 is SGHTS and CDR2 is YDEGEE. Trimming removed 0 bases from V and 0 bases from J, with 15 bases in between. CDR3 region: CASSLVVRVGMNTEAFF. In DNA, the CDR3 is TGTGCCAGCAGCTTGGTGGTCAGGGTGGGTATGAACACTGAAGCTTTCTTT.

The gene calls are TRBV4-1 and TRBJ1-5; D not certain. Trimming stripped 0 bases from V and 5 bases from J, with 8 bases between. The CDR3 contains 14 residues. CDR1 is MGHRA and CDR2 is YSYEKL in the germline V gene. The CDR3 DNA follows: TGCGCCAGCAGCCAAGAGTACGGGGATCAGCCCCAGCATTTT. Residues: CASSQEYGDQPQHF.

The chain employs TRBV11-2 and TRBJ2-7; 8 bases fit TRBD1. Trimming removed 3 bases from V and 2 bases from J; junction bases left unmatched: 3. The germline CDR1 and CDR2 sequences are SGHAT and FQNNGV. CDR3 length: 14 amino acids. The CDR3 DNA follows: TGTGCCAGCAGCTTCGACAGGGGCACCTACGAGCAGTACTTC. Translating gives CASSFDRGTYEQYF.

J is TRBJ2-5 and V is TRBV18, with a possible D match to TRBD2 (6 bases). V was shortened by 3 bases and J by 5 bases, with 19 bases between the two germline ends. Per germline, CDR1 KGHSH and CDR2 LQKENI. This CDR3 is built from 16 residues. As DNA, the CDR3 is TGTGCCAGCTCACCTCGGGACTTGACTATGGCGGAGACCCAGTACTTC. It codes for CASSPRDLTMAETQYF.

The chain links TRBV5-1 to TRBJ2-1; tentatively, D is TRBD1 (5 bases). Germline assignment: CDR1 SGHRS and CDR2 YFSETQ. This CDR3 is 13 amino acids long. The V end was cut by 4 bases, the J end by 10 bases, with 15 bases between. The CDR3 reads CASSRNQGNEQFF. Here the CDR3 DNA reads TGCGCCAGCAGCCGCAACCAGGGAAACGAGCAGTTCTTC.

V gene TRBV7-2 combines with J gene TRBJ1-1; 8 nucleotides line up with TRBD1. The CDR3 runs 14 residues. Germline CDR1 SGHTA, CDR2 FQGNSA. The V gene end was trimmed by 5 bases and the J gene end by 5 bases; junction bases not matched to a gene: 7. CDR3 in amino acids: CASSPGQGGTEAFF. CDR3 coding DNA: TGTGCCAGCAGCCCCGGACAGGGAGGGACTGAAGCTTTCTTT.

The chain recombines TRBV27 with TRBJ2-1; 9 nucleotides agree with TRBD1. The germline gives CDR1 MNHEY, CDR2 SMNVEV (reference sequence). CDR3 length: 16 amino acids. J gave up 8 bases and V 4 bases, and 12 bases lay outside the gene matches. The DNA for the CDR3 is TGTGCCAGCAGTTCCGCCTACAGGGGGCGTCCCCATGAGCAGTTCTTC. It is translated as CASSSAYRGRPHEQFF.

The V gene is TRBV30, the J gene TRBJ1-4, with a tentative D call TRBD1 (5 bases). The ends were cut back, 3 bases at V and 12 bases at J, with 11 bases in the middle. Germline CDR1 reads GTSNPN; CDR2 reads SVGIG (reference sequence). The CDR3 extends over 11 amino acids. This CDR3 reads CAWRRPRELFF. CDR3 DNA: TGTGCCTGGAGGCGACCCAGGGAACTGTTTTTT.

The chain links TRBV15 to TRBJ2-1; TRBD2 matches 9 bases. V lost 1 base, J lost 8 bases, and 9 bases stayed unmatched. CDR1 LNHNV and CDR2 YYDKDF come from the germline V gene (reference sequence). The CDR3 contains 16 residues. The CDR3 DNA sequence: TGTGCCACCAGCAGAGCTCGCGGGGGGGCGTTCGATGAGCAGTTCTTC. This encodes CATSRARGGAFDEQFF.

V is TRBV7-9 and J is TRBJ1-1; D is uncertain. The CDR3 covers 13 residues. Germline assignment: CDR1 SEHNR and CDR2 FQNEAQ (reference sequence). V lost 2 bases, J lost 4 bases, and 8 bases lay in between. The CDR3 DNA is TGTGCCAGCAGCTTACAGGAGGGCACTGAAGCTTTCTTT. Amino acid sequence: CASSLQEGTEAFF.

The chain couples TRBV18 to TRBJ1-5; weak D call: TRBD1 (5 bases). V was clipped by 1 base and J by 4 bases, with 17 bases between them. The CDR3 runs to 17 residues. Looked up from germline, CDR1 is KGHSH and CDR2 is LQKENI. CDR3 coding DNA: TGTGCCAGCTCACCACAGTCGCTCAGGGTAACTAATCAGCCCCAGCATTTT. It is translated as CASSPQSLRVTNQPQHF.

The J gene is TRBJ2-7, the V gene TRBV5-4; 9 bases map to TRBD2. V lost 7 bases to trimming and J lost 2 bases; unmatched junction nucleotides: 13. The CDR3 extends over 16 amino acids. Germline CDR1 and CDR2: SGHNT and YYREEE (reference sequence). CDR3 in amino acids: CASGDQRGASTYEQYF. The CDR3 coding sequence is TGTGCCAGCGGCGACCAGCGGGGGGCTAGCACCTACGAGCAGTACTTC.

This clone appeared a single time. This chain connects TRBV7-2 to TRBJ1-5, with D possibly TRBD1 on 5 matching bases. The germline V and J ends were trimmed by 1 base and 8 bases, with 12 bases remaining between them. The CDR3 is 14 amino acids. The V gene's germline CDR1 is SGHTA and CDR2 FQGNSA. CDR3 loop: CASSLDRGEEPQHF. CDR3 nucleotide sequence: TGTGCCAGCAGCTTAGATAGAGGGGAAGAGCCCCAGCATTTT. Together with reference TRBV7-2 and TRBJ1-5, the CDR3 gives the full variable domain: GAGVSQSPSNKVTEKGKDVELRCDPISGHTALYWYRQSLGQGLEFLIYFQGNSAPDKSGLPSDRFSAERTGGSVSTLTIQRTQQEDSAVYLCASSLDRGEEPQHFGDGTRLSIL.

In DNA, the CDR3 is TGTGCCAGCAGTGGACAGGGGATCTATCGTGGCTACACCTTC. This codes for CASSGQGIYRGYTF. This chain uses TRBV2 with TRBJ1-2; the match to TRBD1 covers 8 bases. Germline CDR1 SNHLY, CDR2 FYNNEI. The length of the CDR3 is 14 residues. With 4 bases clipped from V and 7 bases from J, the junction kept 8 bases outside the gene matches.

This chain uses TRBV7-8 with TRBJ2-7; TRBD1 is a possible D gene (5 bases). The germline V gene has CDR1 SGHVS and CDR2 FQNEAQ. V shed 2 bases and J shed 3 bases, with 5 bases lying between them. The CDR3 is made up of 12 amino acids. As DNA, the CDR3 is TGTGCCAGCAGCTTACAGGGCTACGAGCAGTACTTC. It codes for CASSLQGYEQYF.

The CDR3 bases are TGTGCCAGTAGTATTGGACAGGGGGCTGGTATGAACACTGAAGCTTTCTTT. This codes for CASSIGQGAGMNTEAFF. The chain carries TRBV19 and TRBJ1-1, with TRBD1 matching over 11 bases. This CDR3 contains 17 residues. Germline V gene data show CDR1 as LNHDA and CDR2 as SQIVND (reference sequence). V gave up 3 bases and J gave up 0 bases; unmatched junction bases: 6. Full variable domain (rest looked up from reference TRBV19 and TRBJ1-1): DGGITQSPKYLFRKEGQNVTLSCEQNLNHDAMYWYRQDPGQGLRLIYYSQIVNDFQKGDIAEGYSVSREKKESFPLTVTSAQKNPTAFYLCASSIGQGAGMNTEAFFGQGTRLTVV.

The chain uses TRBV9 and TRBJ1-3, with TRBD1 as a possible D gene (6 bases). The ends were cut back, 0 bases at V and 0 bases at J, with 10 bases in the middle. Germline V gene sequence: CDR1 SGDLS, CDR2 YYNGEE. The CDR3 runs 16 residues. The CDR3 spells CASSVGRGASGNTIYF. The CDR3 DNA reads TGTGCCAGCAGCGTAGGGCGGGGGGCCTCTGGAAACACCATATATTTT.

This clone was found once. The V and J genes are TRBV18 and TRBJ2-7, with 11 bases aligning to TRBD2. The CDR3 consists of 16 residues. V gave up 6 bases and J gave up 1 base; unmatched junction bases: 8. Per the germline V gene, CDR1 is KGHSH and CDR2 is LQKENI. CDR3 nucleotides: TGTGCCAGCTCGCCCGTGGGACTAGCGGAATCCTACGAGCAGTACTTC. This codes for CASSPVGLAESYEQYF.